Listed below are T cell receptor beta chains from one sample, sequenced in a study of blood T cell repertoires in COVID-19. Method: immunoSEQ multiplex PCR; TCRdb's copy keeps in-frame clones and lacks some. The sample records roughly 250,000 clones, around 90% being singletons. Material: peripheral blood. These receptors were obtained from a woman aged 30 to 39 with acute or convalescent COVID-19. The CDR3 runs from the conserved cysteine through the conserved F or W. D genes are given only for firm matches. The size of a clone is reported for some rows only, either as once, few or many, or as a class for expanded clones.

CATSERDSNTDTQYF,TGTGCCACCAGTGAACGGGACTCTAACACAGATACGCAGTATTTT,.,TRBV24-1,TRBJ2-3,.
CASRAAGGTGHEQFF,TGTGCCAGCAGAGCGGCAGGCGGCACCGGGCATGAGCAGTTCTTC,.,TRBV6-5,TRBJ2-1,.
CASSLDSGHPNSYEQYF,TGTGCCAGCAGCTTAGATTCGGGACACCCAAACTCCTACGAGCAGTACTTC,.,TRBV11-3,TRBJ2-7,.
CASSPLGGSSGLQYF,TGCGCCAGCAGCCCCCTAGGAGGTTCCAGCGGGCTGCAGTATTTT,.,TRBV4-1,TRBJ2-3,.
CSLGADTQYF,TGCAGCCTAGGGGCAGATACGCAGTATTTT,.,TRBV29-1,TRBJ2-3,.
CASRPGLDNEQFF,TGTGCCAGCAGGCCCGGACTGGACAATGAGCAGTTCTTC,.,TRBV12-3/TRBV12-4,TRBJ2-1,.
CASSYRTGGYGYTF,TGTGCCAGCAGTTACCGGACAGGCGGGTATGGCTACACCTTC,TRBD1,TRBV6-2/TRBV6-3,TRBJ1-2,.
CASSLQGYQQPQHF,TGTGCCAGCAGCTTACAGGGCTACCAACAGCCCCAGCATTTT,.,TRBV5-4,TRBJ1-5,.
CASSLSSGGYQETQYF,TGTGCCAGCAGCTTGTCGAGCGGTGGGTACCAAGAGACCCAGTACTTC,.,TRBV5-5,TRBJ2-5,.
CASSPTPLGPNTGELFF,TGTGCCAGCAGCCCCACTCCCCTGGGCCCGAACACCGGGGAGCTGTTTTTT,.,TRBV3-1/TRBV3-2,TRBJ2-2,many
CAWSTQAGTSYNEQFF,TGTGCCTGGAGTACCCAAGCGGGGACCTCCTACAATGAGCAGTTCTTC,TRBD2,TRBV30,TRBJ2-1,.
CASSVRDGSSGNTIYF,TGTGCCAGCAGCGTCCGGGACGGGAGCTCTGGAAACACCATATATTTT,.,TRBV9,TRBJ1-3,.
CASTYSGTSGRNEQFF,TGTGCCAGCACTTACTCCGGGACTAGCGGGAGAAATGAGCAGTTCTTC,TRBD2,TRBV14,TRBJ2-1,.
CASSLAAGLGYEQYF,TGTGCCAGCAGCTTAGCGGCGGGGTTGGGCTACGAGCAGTACTTC,.,TRBV11-2,TRBJ2-7,.
CASRSSGRAQDEQFF,TGTGCCAGCAGATCTAGCGGGAGGGCCCAGGATGAGCAGTTCTTC,TRBD2,TRBV6-5,TRBJ2-1,.
CASRFGGEYNEQFF,TGCGCCAGCAGATTCGGCGGGGAGTACAATGAGCAGTTCTTC,.,TRBV4-1,TRBJ2-1,once
CASSLGTGETQYF,TGTGCCAGCAGCTTGGGAACAGGGGAGACCCAGTACTTC,.,TRBV7-9,TRBJ2-5,once
CASSLSGQVNEQFF,TGTGCCAGCAGCCTTTCGGGACAGGTCAATGAGCAGTTCTTC,TRBD1,TRBV3-1/TRBV3-2,TRBJ2-1,.
CASSFGLAHNEQFF,TGCGCCAGCAGCTTCGGACTAGCCCACAATGAGCAGTTCTTC,TRBD2,TRBV5-1,TRBJ2-1,.
CASSRRLAGAETQYF,TGTGCCAGCAGCCGCAGACTAGCGGGAGCGGAGACCCAGTACTTC,TRBD2,TRBV7-2,TRBJ2-5,.
CASSTSDWNEQFF,TGTGCCAGCAGTACTAGCGACTGGAATGAGCAGTTCTTC,TRBD2,TRBV6-6,TRBJ2-1,.
CASSRDTGELFF,TGTGCCAGCAGCCGGGACACCGGGGAGCTGTTTTTT,.,TRBV7-9,TRBJ2-2,.
CASSFFQETQYF,TGTGCCAGCTCTTTCTTCCAAGAGACCCAGTACTTC,.,TRBV7-9,TRBJ2-5,.
CASSTTVGAREQYF,TGTGCCAGCAGCACCACGGTAGGGGCGCGGGAGCAGTACTTC,.,TRBV7-3,TRBJ2-7,.
CASSGTGALYGYTF,TGTGCCAGCAGTGGGACAGGGGCCCTCTATGGCTACACCTTC,TRBD1,TRBV27,TRBJ1-2,.
CASSRTSLYEQFF,TGTGCCAGCAGTCGGACTAGTCTCTATGAGCAGTTCTTC,TRBD2,TRBV6-2/TRBV6-3,TRBJ2-1,.
CASSPGLWRGEAFF,TGTGCCAGCAGCCCGGGGCTTTGGCGGGGTGAAGCTTTCTTT,.,TRBV14,TRBJ1-1,.
CAWSSDRGYGYTF,TGTGCCTGGAGTTCGGACAGGGGGTATGGCTACACCTTC,TRBD1,TRBV30,TRBJ1-2,.
CASSQDTGESFYEQYF,TGTGCCAGCAGCCAAGATACGGGGGAGTCATTCTACGAGCAGTACTTC,.,TRBV4-2,TRBJ2-7,.
CASSLSSRVPTEAFF,TGCGCCAGCAGCTTGTCCTCCCGGGTGCCGACTGAAGCTTTCTTT,.,TRBV5-1,TRBJ1-1,.
CASSLERTNDEQYF,TGTGCCAGCAGCTTAGAGCGAACTAACGACGAGCAGTACTTC,.,TRBV11-2,TRBJ2-7,.
CAWSGQLGTDTQYF,TGTGCCTGGAGTGGGCAGCTAGGAACAGATACGCAGTATTTT,.,TRBV30,TRBJ2-3,.
CASSAVGGFSPDTQYF,TGTGCCAGCAGCGCCGTGGGGGGTTTTTCGCCGGATACGCAGTATTTT,.,TRBV9,TRBJ2-3,.
CASSFSAADTQYF,TGTGCCAGCAGTTTTTCAGCGGCAGATACGCAGTATTTT,.,TRBV12-3/TRBV12-4,TRBJ2-3,many
CAIGDLGASSGNTIYF,TGTGCCATCGGAGATCTTGGTGCAAGCTCTGGAAACACCATATATTTT,.,TRBV10-3,TRBJ1-3,.
CASSHPTRGQPETQYF,TGTGCCAGCAGCCACCCCACTCGGGGACAGCCAGAGACCCAGTACTTC,TRBD1,TRBV3-1/TRBV3-2,TRBJ2-5,.
CATSRDTSSGTTYEQYF,TGTGCCACCAGCAGAGATACCTCTAGCGGGACCACGTACGAGCAGTACTTC,TRBD2,TRBV15,TRBJ2-7,.
CASSLIAGDEKYF,TGTGCCAGCAGCCTAATAGCGGGAGATGAAAAGTACTTC,TRBD2,TRBV5-6,TRBJ2-7,few
CASRRCPHGAQYF,TGTGCCAGCAGGAGATGCCCCCACGGAGCGCAGTATTTT,.,TRBV7-9,TRBJ2-3,.
CASSLPTSGLSSYEQYF,TGTGCCAGCAGCTTGCCCACTAGCGGGTTGAGCTCCTACGAGCAGTACTTC,TRBD2,TRBV5-4,TRBJ2-7,.
CASSVSLAGATKNIQYF,TGTGCCAGTAGTGTATCCCTAGCGGGAGCCACAAAAAACATTCAGTACTTC,TRBD2,TRBV19,TRBJ2-4,.
CASSLGAGTGELFF,TGTGCCAGCAGCTTAGGCGCAGGGACCGGGGAGCTGTTTTTT,.,TRBV7-6,TRBJ2-2,.